Listed below are T cell receptor beta chains from one sample, sequenced in a study of blood T cell repertoires in COVID-19. This table comes from immunoSEQ multiplex PCR, and its TCRdb copy is limited to in-frame clones, with some not included. The sample contains 150,000 to 200,000 clones, around 86% of which appear only once. The sequencing input was peripheral blood. Receptors were obtained from a man aged 60 to 69 with acute or convalescent COVID-19. CDR3s leave out the opening cysteine and the closing phenylalanine or tryptophan. Each record gives: V gene, J gene, clone size, CDR3 protein. Clone size is not always given. Where it is, it says once, few, many or a class for expanded clones.

>TRBV11-3|TRBJ2-7|-
ASSLDGTGANEQY
>TRBV7-3|TRBJ2-3|-
ASSPGVSTDTQY
>TRBV28|TRBJ1-2|once
ASSLRDRGIYGYT
>TRBV29-1|TRBJ1-2|-
SVDLTWTGGYT
>TRBV28|TRBJ2-3|-
ASSTPGADTQY
>TRBV30|TRBJ2-7|-
ACGTSGRYEQY
>TRBV3-1/TRBV3-2|TRBJ2-3|-
ASSFWTGTTDTQY
>TRBV7-3|TRBJ2-1|-
ASSLIASGGGEQF
>TRBV28|TRBJ1-1|-
ASSQPSGHLREAF
>TRBV4-2|TRBJ1-2|-
ASSQDGGVSGYT
>TRBV4-2|TRBJ2-2|few
ASRSLGTTFTGELF
>TRBV5-1|TRBJ2-7|-
ASSLTPAPSSYEQY
>TRBV5-1|TRBJ2-1|-
ASSLVVLAGANNEQF
>TRBV5-1|TRBJ2-1|-
ASSLRRVSYNEQF